A selection of T cell receptor beta chains follows, all from one sample in a study of blood T cell repertoires in COVID-19. Sequenced by immunoSEQ multiplex PCR; TCRdb stores in-frame clones only, minus some. The sample contains 180,000 or so clones, about nine tenths of which appear only once. The sequenced sample consisted of peripheral blood. The receptors here all came from a woman between 50 and 59 years old with acute or convalescent COVID-19. Both conserved end residues are part of each CDR3. D genes are given only for firm matches. Clone size, where shown, is once, few, many, or a class for clones that have expanded.

NA,TRBJ1-1,TRBV30,14,NA,TGTGCCTGGAGTGGACAAGCATGGGACACTGAAGCTTTCTTT,CAWSGQAWDTEAFF
NA,TRBJ2-7,TRBV7-2,14,NA,TGTGCCAGCAGCTTAGCGGAGGTTTCGGCTAGTCAGATCTTC,CASSLAEVSASQIF
TRBD1,TRBJ1-1,TRBV6-6,13,NA,TGTGCCAGCAGTTACCGACAGGGACCTGAAGCTTTCTTT,CASSYRQGPEAFF
NA,TRBJ1-2,TRBV6-6,14,NA,TGTGCCAGCAGTTACGGGGATACAGGATTTGACTACACCTTC,CASSYGDTGFDYTF
TRBD1,TRBJ1-2,TRBV28,13,NA,TGTGCCAGCAGGGCTCGTTTTGAGACAGGGCACACCTTC,CASRARFETGHTF
NA,TRBJ2-1,TRBV5-1,12,NA,TGCGCCAGCAGGGTTGGGCACAATGAGCAGTTCTTC,CASRVGHNEQFF
TRBD1,TRBJ1-2,TRBV30,14,NA,TGTGCCTGGAGTTACCGGGACAGGAACAATGGCTACACCTTC,CAWSYRDRNNGYTF
NA,TRBJ1-2,TRBV6-2/TRBV6-3,12,NA,TGTGCCAGCAGTCCCGCTGGGGCTGGCTACACCTTC,CASSPAGAGYTF
TRBD2,TRBJ2-3,TRBV7-3,14,NA,TGTGCCAGCAGCTTGGGCGGGGGAGAAGATACGCAGTATTTT,CASSLGGGEDTQYF
TRBD2,TRBJ2-7,TRBV9,15,NA,TGTGCCAGCAGCGTAGCTGCGCGGGAGGTAGAAGAGCAGTACTTC,CASSVAAREVEEQYF
TRBD1,TRBJ1-6,TRBV10-3,14,NA,TGTGCCATCACCCCGGACAGGGATAATTCACCCCTCCACTTT,CAITPDRDNSPLHF
TRBD2,TRBJ2-5,TRBV5-5,16,NA,TGTGCCAGCAGCTCGGGACTAGCGGGATCCCAAGAGACCCAGTACTTC,CASSSGLAGSQETQYF
TRBD1,TRBJ2-1,TRBV24-1,17,NA,TGTGCCACCAGCCGGCCCGGACAGGAGAGCTCCTACAATGAGCAGTTCTTC,CATSRPGQESSYNEQFF
NA,TRBJ2-2,TRBV7-2,15,NA,TGTGCCAGCGCCCAGGGGGGAGTTGGGACCGGGGAGCTGTTTTTT,CASAQGGVGTGELFF
TRBD2,TRBJ2-3,TRBV19,16,NA,TGTGCCAGTAGTACTCGGACTAGCGGGAGACCAGATACGCAGTATTTT,CASSTRTSGRPDTQYF
TRBD1,TRBJ1-2,TRBV6-5,13,few,TGTGCCAGCAGACAACAGGGGGCAGGAGGCTACACCTTC,CASRQQGAGGYTF
NA,TRBJ1-1,TRBV6-2/TRBV6-3,15,many,TGTGCCAGCAGTGGTCCCACGGACAGGAACACTGAAGCTTTCTTT,CASSGPTDRNTEAFF
NA,TRBJ1-2,TRBV7-9,13,once,TGTGCCAGCAGCCGGCTATTTACGGGTGGCTACACCTTC,CASSRLFTGGYTF
TRBD2,TRBJ2-1,TRBV7-2,14,NA,TGTGCCAGCGCCCTAGCGGGCGGGGACAATGAGCAGTTCTTC,CASALAGGDNEQFF
NA,TRBJ2-3,TRBV19,12,NA,TGTGCCAGTAGTGAGGGTCTTGATACGCAGTATTTT,CASSEGLDTQYF
TRBD2,TRBJ2-2,TRBV3-1/TRBV3-2,19,NA,TGTGCCAGCAGCCGGCGCGGACTAGCGGGGGGGCCGGGCACCGGGGAGCTGTTTTTT,CASSRRGLAGGPGTGELFF
NA,TRBJ2-7,TRBV11-2,13,NA,TGTGCCAGCAGCTTAACAGGCCGGCGCGAGCAGTACTTC,CASSLTGRREQYF
NA,TRBJ2-1,TRBV9,15,NA,TGTGCCAGCAGCGTAGGAGGCTCCCACTACAATGAGCAGTTCTTC,CASSVGGSHYNEQFF
TRBD2,TRBJ2-3,TRBV10-3,17,NA,TGTGCCATCAGTGTCCATAGCGGGGGGGCTAGCACAGATACGCAGTATTTT,CAISVHSGGASTDTQYF
NA,TRBJ1-1,TRBV4-1,12,NA,TGCGCCAGCAGCCAAGATCGGGGGGGGTCGTTCTTT,CASSQDRGGSFF
NA,TRBJ2-3,TRBV5-1,14,NA,TGCGCCAGCAGCTTGGCACTCCGCACAGATACGCAGTATTTT,CASSLALRTDTQYF
TRBD1,TRBJ2-2,TRBV11-2,15,few,TGTGCCAGCAGCCAGACAGGGGGTGGAAGCCGGGAGCTGTTTTTT,CASSQTGGGSRELFF
NA,TRBJ1-2,TRBV19,15,once,TGTGCCAGTAGTATTGGGCGGGGTTTTAACTATGGCTACACCTTC,CASSIGRGFNYGYTF
TRBD1,TRBJ1-5,TRBV6-5,15,NA,TGTGCCAGCACCACGGGACAGGGGGCGGCTCAGCCCCAGCATTTT,CASTTGQGAAQPQHF
NA,TRBJ2-3,TRBV11-3,16,NA,TGTGCCAGCAGCCCCCGTAGCGGATCGGGCACAGATACGCAGTATTTT,CASSPRSGSGTDTQYF
NA,TRBJ2-6,TRBV5-6,15,NA,TGTGCCAGCAGCTTCCGAGGGCGTGGGGCCAACGTCCTGACTTTC,CASSFRGRGANVLTF
TRBD2,TRBJ2-3,TRBV7-2,17,few,TGTGCCAGCAGCTGGGGACTAGCGGGAGTCCCCACAGATACGCAGTATTTT,CASSWGLAGVPTDTQYF
TRBD1,TRBJ1-2,TRBV6-5,15,NA,TGTGCCAGCAGGCCCCAGGGGGCAGGGAACTATGGCTACACCTTC,CASRPQGAGNYGYTF
TRBD2,TRBJ2-5,TRBV29-1,19,NA,TGCAGCGTTGAAGAGGGGACTAGCGGGAGGGCCGTGTCTCAAGAGACCCAGTACTTC,CSVEEGTSGRAVSQETQYF
NA,TRBJ1-2,TRBV5-1,13,once,TGCGCCAGCAGCTTGGGACAGCGCGGTGGCTACACCTTC,CASSLGQRGGYTF
NA,TRBJ2-1,TRBV5-4,12,NA,TGTGCCAGCAGCTTCAGTTACAATGAGCAGTTCTTC,CASSFSYNEQFF
NA,TRBJ1-1,TRBV6-5,13,NA,TGTGCCAGCAGGCGACAGGAGAACACTGAAGCTTTCTTT,CASRRQENTEAFF
TRBD2,TRBJ2-7,TRBV18,15,NA,TGTGCCAGCTCACCAACATCGGCGGGGGGGCACGAGCAGTACTTC,CASSPTSAGGHEQYF